This T cell receptor beta chain emerged from a study of metastatic and nonmetastatic thyroid tumors. Overall study context: Repertoires from blood and tumor or nodule tissue of malignant and benign thyroid patients were compared. Study observations and caveats: Benign nodules were reported to have significantly lower TCR beta diversity than malignant thyroid tumors, in blood and tumor.

This clone was seen a handful of times. The antigen is not known. As handled by the study authors: A papillary thyroid cancer distant-metastasis classifier was built from CDR3 differences across clinicopathological groups. TCRdb re-analyzed the PCR reads through MiXCR. The V and J calls were not made by the authors but by TCRdb's processing. The data contain roughly 15,000 clones, approximately 24% of them singletons. No patient had received any treatment before thyroid surgery. The receptor comes from a female donor with papillary thyroid cancer or a benign thyroid nodule (not recorded which). Some clones in this sample may be carry-over from other donors' samples. The sample was tumor tissue.

The CDR3 nucleotides read TGTGCCAGCAGAACAGGGGAGAACACTGAAGCTTTCTTT. It yields the protein CASRTGENTEAFF. The chain links TRBV6-1 to TRBJ1-1, with 7 bases fitting TRBD1. J gave up 1 base and V 6 bases, and 2 bases lay outside the gene matches. Germline loops: CDR1 MNHNS, CDR2 SASEGT. The CDR3 contains 13 residues.